This is a list of T cell receptor beta chains from one sample in a study of human T cells and chemical hapten exposure. MiXCR, applied by TCRdb to the RACE reads, yields one record per CDR3 protein. Of under 75,000 distinct CDR3 sequences in the sample, around 10% were seen once. The sequences come from whole blood, collected in connection with sensitization to the hapten diphenylcyclopropenone (DPC). These receptors were obtained from a woman aged 45-65 years with alopecia areata. Some clones in this sample may be carry-over from other donors' samples. Each CDR3 is given with its conserved first and last residue. Each record gives: D gene, J gene, clone size, V gene, CDR3 protein, CDR3 DNA. D genes are given only for firm matches. A row's size may be missing; if present it is once, few, many or a size class.

D: NA
J: TRBJ1-2
size: many
V: TRBV14
CDR3: CASSQDGGEDSLNYGYTF
DNA: TGTGCCAGCAGCCAAGATGGTGGAGAGGACTCCCTAAACTATGGCTACACCTTC

D: NA
J: TRBJ1-1
size: many
V: TRBV10-3
CDR3: CAIKGSQNTEAFF
DNA: TGTGCCATCAAGGGCAGCCAGAACACTGAAGCTTTCTTT

D: NA
J: TRBJ2-4
size: many
V: TRBV7-2
CDR3: CASSLAQGLDIQYF
DNA: TGTGCCAGCAGCTTAGCTCAGGGTCTGGACATTCAGTACTTC

D: NA
J: TRBJ1-1
size: many
V: TRBV28
CDR3: CASSWGNTEAFF
DNA: TGTGCCAGCAGTTGGGGGAACACTGAAGCTTTCTTT

D: NA
J: TRBJ1-1
size: few
V: TRBV6-5
CDR3: CASGRFMNTEAFF
DNA: TGTGCCAGCGGACGGTTCATGAACACTGAAGCTTTCTTT

D: NA
J: TRBJ1-1
size: many
V: TRBV25-1
CDR3: CASSEAGQGDWVNTEAFF
DNA: TGTGCCAGCAGTGAAGCGGGGCAGGGTGATTGGGTGAACACTGAAGCTTTCTTT

D: NA
J: TRBJ2-7
size: NA
V: TRBV7-8
CDR3: CASSSRGPEQYF
DNA: TGTGCCAGCAGCTCTCGGGGACCCGAGCAGTACTTC

D: NA
J: TRBJ2-3
size: NA
V: TRBV4-1
CDR3: CASSQGLPGRQSTDTQYF
DNA: TGCGCCAGCAGCCAAGGTCTGCCGGGGAGACAGAGCACAGATACGCAGTATTTT

D: TRBD1
J: TRBJ2-7
size: few
V: TRBV12-3/TRBV12-4
CDR3: CASSLGTGAYEQYF
DNA: TGTGCCAGCAGTCTAGGGACAGGGGCATACGAGCAGTACTTC

D: NA
J: TRBJ2-3
size: NA
V: TRBV29-1
CDR3: CSVERQITDTQYF
DNA: TGCAGCGTTGAGAGGCAGATCACAGATACGCAGTATTTT

D: TRBD1
J: TRBJ2-5
size: few
V: TRBV2
CDR3: CASIRYALRDSQETQYF
DNA: TGTGCCAGCATTCGATATGCTCTCCGGGACAGCCAAGAGACCCAGTACTTC

D: TRBD1
J: TRBJ1-5
size: NA
V: TRBV19
CDR3: CATRQGLGNQPQHF
DNA: TGTGCCACCAGACAGGGGCTGGGCAATCAGCCCCAGCATTTT

D: NA
J: TRBJ1-1
size: NA
V: TRBV27
CDR3: CATRGDRDFF
DNA: TGTGCCACCCGAGGAGACCGTGACTTCTTT

D: TRBD1
J: TRBJ2-7
size: once
V: TRBV5-4
CDR3: CASSPRQGVYEQYF
DNA: TGTGCCAGCAGCCCCCGACAGGGGGTTTACGAGCAGTACTTC

D: NA
J: TRBJ2-4
size: few
V: TRBV12-3/TRBV12-4
CDR3: CASSPSTANIQYF
DNA: TGTGCCAGCAGCCCCTCGACAGCAAACATTCAGTACTTC

D: TRBD2
J: TRBJ2-3
size: NA
V: TRBV7-2
CDR3: CASSFRGGSTDTQYF
DNA: TGTGCCAGCAGCTTCCGGGGCGGGAGTACAGATACGCAGTATTTT

D: NA
J: TRBJ1-3
size: few
V: TRBV7-9
CDR3: CASRPPLHGRSGNTIYF
DNA: TGTGCCAGCAGACCCCCTCTCCACGGACGCTCTGGAAACACCATATATTTT

D: NA
J: TRBJ1-2
size: many
V: TRBV24-1
CDR3: CATSDQNYGYTF
DNA: TGTGCCACCAGTGATCAGAACTATGGCTACACCTTC

D: NA
J: TRBJ1-4
size: many
V: TRBV29-1
CDR3: CSVEGSLATNEKLFF
DNA: TGCAGCGTTGAAGGGAGTCTCGCAACTAATGAAAAACTGTTTTTT

D: NA
J: TRBJ2-2
size: NA
V: TRBV2
CDR3: CASSTQGPKATGELFF
DNA: TGTGCCAGCAGTACCCAGGGCCCAAAAGCCACCGGGGAGCTGTTTTTT

D: TRBD2
J: TRBJ2-2
size: many
V: TRBV29-1
CDR3: CSVSGTSTGELFF
DNA: TGCAGCGTTTCCGGGACTAGCACCGGGGAGCTGTTTTTT

D: NA
J: TRBJ2-5
size: NA
V: TRBV6-2/TRBV6-3
CDR3: CASSYRAEQETQYF
DNA: TGTGCCAGCAGTTACAGAGCAGAGCAAGAGACCCAGTACTTC

D: NA
J: TRBJ2-3
size: many
V: TRBV14
CDR3: CASRPFTPDTQYF
DNA: TGTGCCAGCAGGCCCTTCACTCCGGATACGCAGTATTTT

D: NA
J: TRBJ2-3
size: NA
V: TRBV29-1
CDR3: CSVGHGEADTQYF
DNA: TGCAGCGTAGGACACGGGGAGGCAGATACGCAGTATTTT

D: NA
J: TRBJ2-7
size: NA
V: TRBV10-3
CDR3: CAISERQVNYEQYF
DNA: TGTGCCATCAGTGAGCGGCAGGTAAACTACGAGCAGTACTTC

D: TRBD1
J: TRBJ1-6
size: NA
V: TRBV11-2
CDR3: CASRVDRSNSPLHF
DNA: TGTGCCAGCAGGGTGGACAGGTCGAATTCACCCCTCCACTTT

D: TRBD1
J: TRBJ1-2
size: few
V: TRBV5-1
CDR3: CASSQGQGAGGYTF
DNA: TGCGCCAGCAGCCAAGGACAGGGGGCTGGTGGCTACACCTTC

D: TRBD1
J: TRBJ1-6
size: many
V: TRBV20-1
CDR3: CSARDTAETGANSPLHF
DNA: TGCAGTGCTAGAGATACCGCAGAGACAGGGGCTAATTCACCCCTCCACTTT

D: NA
J: TRBJ1-2
size: many
V: TRBV20-1
CDR3: CSARRPGSGGSGYTF
DNA: TGCAGTGCTAGACGGCCCGGCAGCGGAGGGTCTGGCTACACCTTC

D: NA
J: TRBJ2-3
size: few
V: TRBV9
CDR3: CASSVSADTQYF
DNA: TGTGCCAGCAGCGTTAGCGCAGATACGCAGTATTTT

D: TRBD2
J: TRBJ2-5
size: many
V: TRBV7-2
CDR3: CASSLHSLAGQETQYF
DNA: TGTGCCAGCAGCTTACACTCACTAGCGGGTCAAGAGACCCAGTACTTC

D: NA
J: TRBJ2-1
size: few
V: TRBV12-3/TRBV12-4
CDR3: CASSFGTYNEQFF
DNA: TGTGCCAGCAGTTTCGGGACCTACAATGAGCAGTTCTTC

D: NA
J: TRBJ2-4
size: many
V: TRBV18
CDR3: CASSPREGLNIQYF
DNA: TGTGCCAGCTCACCACGGGAAGGGTTGAACATTCAGTACTTC

D: TRBD1
J: TRBJ2-7
size: NA
V: TRBV28
CDR3: CASRPTGTAYEQYF
DNA: TGTGCCAGCAGACCCACCGGGACAGCATACGAGCAGTACTTC

D: NA
J: TRBJ2-3
size: few
V: TRBV11-2
CDR3: CASSSQGLTDTQYF
DNA: TGTGCCAGCAGCTCCCAGGGTTTAACAGATACGCAGTATTTT

D: NA
J: TRBJ2-7
size: few
V: TRBV7-2
CDR3: CASSALTGLYEQYF
DNA: TGTGCCAGCAGCGCACTAACAGGACTCTACGAGCAGTACTTC

D: TRBD1
J: TRBJ1-6
size: few
V: TRBV7-9
CDR3: CASSKPGQGNSPLHF
DNA: TGTGCCAGCAGCAAACCGGGACAGGGAAATTCACCCCTCCACTTT

D: TRBD2
J: TRBJ2-1
size: many
V: TRBV19
CDR3: CASSIGSGLAYEQFF
DNA: TGTGCCAGTAGTATAGGATCCGGACTAGCCTATGAGCAGTTCTTC

D: NA
J: TRBJ2-7
size: few
V: TRBV14
CDR3: CASSQDAGLGGSYEQYF
DNA: TGTGCCAGCAGCCAAGATGCCGGACTTGGGGGCTCCTACGAGCAGTACTTC

D: NA
J: TRBJ1-1
size: many
V: TRBV6-1
CDR3: CASSEGRPNTEAFF
DNA: TGTGCCAGCAGTGAAGGGCGACCGAACACTGAAGCTTTCTTT

D: NA
J: TRBJ2-1
size: many
V: TRBV11-2
CDR3: CASSLMTANEQFF
DNA: TGTGCCAGCAGCTTAATGACAGCCAATGAGCAGTTCTTC

D: NA
J: TRBJ2-1
size: NA
V: TRBV5-1
CDR3: CASSFHNEQFF
DNA: TGCGCCAGCAGCTTTCACAATGAGCAGTTCTTC

D: NA
J: TRBJ1-1
size: NA
V: TRBV29-1
CDR3: CSALRMANTEAFF
DNA: TGCAGCGCCCTCCGCATGGCGAACACTGAAGCTTTCTTT

D: NA
J: TRBJ2-3
size: many
V: TRBV6-1
CDR3: CASSEVELYTDTQYF
DNA: TGTGCCAGCAGTGAAGTTGAGCTCTACACAGATACGCAGTATTTT

D: NA
J: TRBJ1-1
size: many
V: TRBV7-6
CDR3: CASSRDAATEAFF
DNA: TGTGCCAGCAGCAGGGACGCAGCCACTGAAGCTTTCTTT

D: NA
J: TRBJ2-7
size: many
V: TRBV7-2
CDR3: CASSSLPGTYEQYF
DNA: TGTGCCAGCAGCTCCCTGCCAGGAACCTACGAGCAGTACTTC

D: NA
J: TRBJ2-1
size: NA
V: TRBV5-1
CDR3: CASTGGDYNEQFF
DNA: TGCGCCAGCACGGGGGGCGATTACAATGAGCAGTTCTTC

D: NA
J: TRBJ2-3
size: NA
V: TRBV6-4
CDR3: CASRPGFGWISTDTQYF
DNA: TGTGCCAGCCGCCCGGGTTTCGGGTGGATAAGCACAGATACGCAGTATTTT

D: NA
J: TRBJ1-4
size: many
V: TRBV15
CDR3: CATTTGTSNEKLFF
DNA: TGTGCCACCACTACCGGGACCTCTAATGAAAAACTGTTTTTT

D: NA
J: TRBJ1-1
size: many
V: TRBV18
CDR3: CASLYRVGTEAFF
DNA: TGTGCCAGCTTATATCGGGTAGGCACTGAAGCTTTCTTT

D: NA
J: TRBJ2-5
size: few
V: TRBV7-2
CDR3: CASSPLGPQETQYF
DNA: TGTGCCAGCAGCCCTCTCGGACCCCAAGAGACCCAGTACTTC